This entry features one TCR beta chain sequence. CDR3 length: 15 amino acids. The data are from a study of T-cell reconstitution after alpha-beta-depleted transplantation in children. Unique molecular identifiers were incorporated into the prepared TCRbeta library. MiXCR, run by TCRdb on the PCR reads, gives a single entry per CDR3 protein. The top ten clones hold around 4% of a sample with 360,000 or so distinct CDR3 sequences, about a fifth of them seen once. The input for sequencing was PBMCs from the stem cell graft donor, taken from the stem cell graft. The chain is built from TRBV21-1 and TRBJ2-1; the table's D call, TRBD2, was not checked against the DNA. TRBV21-1 is tagged as a pseudogene. This TCR was sampled from a human donor who donated a stem cell graft to a child with acute myeloid leukemia. The CDR3 region has the DNA TGTGCCAGCGAAAAAGGGACTAGCGGGACCAATGAGCAGTTCTTC. Translation: CASEKGTSGTNEQFF.